What follows describes a single T cell receptor beta chain. The CDR3 sequence is 15 residues long. Germline assignment: CDR1 LNHDA and CDR2 SQIVND (reference sequence). V was pared by 0 bases and J by 4 bases, with 4 bases of the junction left unmatched. Original methodology: Reference gene primer amplification gave nucleated cell count estimates. Measured with immunoSEQ multiplex PCR; TCRdb has only the in-frame clones, and not every one. The DNA was the basis for D and trimming; V, J and clone size are from that table. This table has 150,000 to 200,000 clones, about 86% appearing once. This sample stems from a study of blood T cell repertoires in COVID-19. Across the whole study: The study drew acute and convalescent COVID-19 samples from the United States, Italy and Spain. Sample material is recorded as cDNA or gDNA derived from T cells, B-cell-depleted T cells, or PBMCs.

Sample: peripheral blood. This TCR was sampled from a man aged 50-60 years with active or convalescent COVID-19. This chain links TRBV19 with TRBJ2-7, with TRBD1 matching 9 bases. The CDR3 coding sequence is TGTGCCAGTAGTATAGACGGACAGGGGATTTACGAGCAGTACTTC. This encodes CASSIDGQGIYEQYF.